The present entry profiles one TCR beta chain with its context. Antigen specificity is unknown. It may be a read error: a sequence one base away is much more abundant. Every sample yielded at least 7 million isolated PBMCs. The sample belongs to a study of blood T cells in healthy people across ages. Findings of the study overall: No conclusive comparison of naive versus antigen-experienced cells was possible with unsorted PBMCs.

PCR was performed a second time for about 7 to 12 cycles using a sample-barcoded 5' primer and a J-beta primer mix. TCRdb itself ran the 5' RACE reads through MiXCR, one entry per CDR3 protein. The table shows 650,000 to 1,000,000 distinct CDR3 sequences, with roughly 40% occurring only once. Sequenced input: blood. This TCR was sampled from a young man in good health.

The CDR3 nucleotides read TGCGCCAGCAGCCCCGGACTAGCGGATATGCAGTATTTT. This gives the protein CASSPGLADMQYF. The chain joins TRBV4-1 to TRBJ2-3; TRBD2 agrees at 10 bases. The CDR3 is 13 amino acids. Germline V gene sequence: CDR1 MGHRA, CDR2 YSYEKL.